In its sample, the clone carrying this T cell receptor beta chain was seen once. PCR primers comprised 60 Vbeta and 13 Jbeta primers. The assay was immunoSEQ multiplex PCR, and TCRdb's table has in-frame clones only and misses some. Among some 130,000 clones listed, approximately 82% were seen once. The data were obtained in a study of cytomegalovirus exposure and HLA in healthy donors. The CDR3 runs 15 residues. V shed 3 bases, J shed 4 bases, and the junction held 6 bases outside the gene matches. CDR1 is MDHEN and CDR2 is SYDVKM in the germline V gene. The sequence derives from a man aged 35 to 55 in good health and CMV-seronegative. The source material was PBMCs. V gene TRBV28 combines with J gene TRBJ2-7, with TRBD2 identical over 10 bases. In DNA form, the CDR3 reads TGTGCCAGCAGTTTTGGGGCTAGCGGGAGTTACGAGCAGTACTTC. It encodes CASSFGASGSYEQYF.